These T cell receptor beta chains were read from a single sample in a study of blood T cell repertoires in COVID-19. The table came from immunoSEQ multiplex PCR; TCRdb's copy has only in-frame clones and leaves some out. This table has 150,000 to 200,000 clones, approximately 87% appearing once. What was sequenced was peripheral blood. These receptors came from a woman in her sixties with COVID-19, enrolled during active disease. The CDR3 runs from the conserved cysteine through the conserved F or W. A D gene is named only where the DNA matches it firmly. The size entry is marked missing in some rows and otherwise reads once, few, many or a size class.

TGTGCCAGCAGTTCACCCCTGGGGGGGGTGGAGACCCAGTACTTC	CASSSPLGGVETQYF	TRBV28	TRBJ2-5	TRBD2	once
TGTGCCAGCCAAAAAGCCGACGGGGCAGATACGCAGTATTTT	CASQKADGADTQYF	TRBV3-1/TRBV3-2	TRBJ2-3	NA	NA
TGTGCCAGCAGTTACTCCTCCGCAGGGTCTGGAAACACCATATATTTT	CASSYSSAGSGNTIYF	TRBV6-6	TRBJ1-3	NA	NA
TGTGCCAGCAGCCCTCAGACAGGGTTGAACACTGAAGCTTTCTTT	CASSPQTGLNTEAFF	TRBV7-6	TRBJ1-1	TRBD1	NA
TGTGCCATCAGTGACCTATGGGACAGGGGACCGAATTCACCCCTCCACTTT	CAISDLWDRGPNSPLHF	TRBV10-3	TRBJ1-6	TRBD1	NA
TGTGCCAGTACCGTGGTGGGACAGGGGGTATGGACTGAAGCTTTCTTT	CASTVVGQGVWTEAFF	TRBV19	TRBJ1-1	TRBD1	NA
TGTGCCAGCAGCCGACCAGGACAGGGGGCTAATGAAAAACTGTTTTTT	CASSRPGQGANEKLFF	TRBV5-6	TRBJ1-4	TRBD1	NA
TGTGCCAGTAGTATAGCCGGGGTTAGCGGGTCCTCGGACTTC	CASSIAGVSGSSDF	TRBV19	TRBJ2-7	TRBD2	NA
TGTGCCAGCAGCATACAGGGTGTCTCGTACAATGAGCAGTTCTTC	CASSIQGVSYNEQFF	TRBV7-2	TRBJ2-1	NA	NA
TGTGCCACCAGCTGGGAAGGCAGGGGGCTAGCTTTCTTT	CATSWEGRGLAFF	TRBV24-1	TRBJ1-1	TRBD1	few
TGTGCCAGTAGTATAGTCAGGGGTATCGGGACTGAAGCTTTCTTT	CASSIVRGIGTEAFF	TRBV19	TRBJ1-1	NA	NA
TGTGCCTGGAGGCTTATCAGGGCCGATCAGCCCCAGCATTTT	CAWRLIRADQPQHF	TRBV30	TRBJ1-5	NA	NA
TGTGCCAGCAGTCCACCGGGTAGCAGGGCCAGTCAGCCCCAGCATTTT	CASSPPGSRASQPQHF	TRBV7-2	TRBJ1-5	NA	NA
TGTGCCACCAGTGATCGGACTAGCGCTCTGAACACCGGGGAGCTGTTTTTT	CATSDRTSALNTGELFF	TRBV24-1	TRBJ2-2	TRBD2	NA
TGCGCCAGCAGCGGAGGGAGCCACGAGCAGTACTTC	CASSGGSHEQYF	TRBV4-1	TRBJ2-7	NA	NA
TGTGCCAGCAGCGTAGGGCTCAGCGACTCTGGGGCCAACGTCCTGACTTTC	CASSVGLSDSGANVLTF	TRBV9	TRBJ2-6	NA	NA
TGTGCCAGCAGTTATTCCGGGACAGGGATACCACCCACAGATACGCAGTATTTT	CASSYSGTGIPPTDTQYF	TRBV6-2/TRBV6-3	TRBJ2-3	TRBD1	NA
TGTGCCACCAGTGATTACAGGGGGTACAATGAGCAGTTCTTC	CATSDYRGYNEQFF	TRBV24-1	TRBJ2-1	TRBD1	once
TGTGCCATTGAGGGGGCAGACTATGGCTACACCTTC	CAIEGADYGYTF	TRBV10-3	TRBJ1-2	TRBD1	NA
TGCGCCAGACCGGAGCCGGCGTATAGCAATCAGCCCCAGCATTTT	CARPEPAYSNQPQHF	TRBV10-1	TRBJ1-5	NA	NA
TGTGCCGTCCGCATCAGGGGGAAGTACAATGAGCAGTTCTTC	CAVRIRGKYNEQFF	TRBV6-5	TRBJ2-1	TRBD1	once
TGTGCCAGCAGGCGAGACAGGGGCAACTATGGCTACACCTTC	CASRRDRGNYGYTF	TRBV9	TRBJ1-2	TRBD1	few
TGTGCCACCAGTGATTTGTTGGCTAGCGGGATGGAGACCCAGTACTTC	CATSDLLASGMETQYF	TRBV24-1	TRBJ2-5	TRBD2	NA
TGTGCCAGCAGCTTAGCGCAGGAAAACAGACCCAGATACAATGAGCAGTTCTTC	CASSLAQENRPRYNEQFF	TRBV7-9	TRBJ2-1	NA	NA
TGTGCCACCAGTCCGACGGGGACAGGGAGCACAGATACGCAGTATTTT	CATSPTGTGSTDTQYF	TRBV9	TRBJ2-3	TRBD1	NA
TGTGCCAGCAGCGTAGCTACAGTGATGAATGAGCAGTTCTTC	CASSVATVMNEQFF	TRBV9	TRBJ2-1	NA	NA
TGCGCCAGCAGCCAGAGGGGACTAGCGGGAGATACGCAGTATTTT	CASSQRGLAGDTQYF	TRBV4-1	TRBJ2-3	TRBD2	NA
TGTGCCAGCTCACAACGGGGGACCATAAGGATCACTGAAGCTTTCTTT	CASSQRGTIRITEAFF	TRBV18	TRBJ1-1	NA	NA
TGTGCCAGTACCGGGAGACCAGATACGCAGTATTTT	CASTGRPDTQYF	TRBV19	TRBJ2-3	NA	NA
TGTGCCAGCAGCTGGGGTAGGGAGTACGGAGCTTTCTTT	CASSWGREYGAFF	TRBV12-3/TRBV12-4	TRBJ1-1	NA	NA
TGTGCCAGCGGGACTGGAGGCCCCTACGAGCAGTACTTC	CASGTGGPYEQYF	TRBV2	TRBJ2-7	NA	NA
TGTGCCAGCAGTTTAAGGGGGCTAGCGTATACCTACGAGCAGTACTTC	CASSLRGLAYTYEQYF	TRBV27	TRBJ2-7	NA	NA
TGTGCCAGCAGATTGGGGAGGTACGAGCAGTACTTC	CASRLGRYEQYF	TRBV11-3	TRBJ2-7	NA	NA
TGCAGCGTTGAGGAACCGGGACAGGGCTCCTACGAGCAGTACTTC	CSVEEPGQGSYEQYF	TRBV29-1	TRBJ2-7	TRBD1	NA
TGTGCCAGCAGCGGGACTAGCTGGCAAGAGACCCAGTACTTC	CASSGTSWQETQYF	TRBV6-5	TRBJ2-5	TRBD2	NA
TGTGCCAGCAGCTTTAGTCCCTTCTCTGGAAACACCATATATTTT	CASSFSPFSGNTIYF	TRBV5-5	TRBJ1-3	NA	once
TGTGCCAGCAGCTTAGAAGGCGGGAGGGCCGTCTCCTACGAGCAGTACTTC	CASSLEGGRAVSYEQYF	TRBV7-2	TRBJ2-7	TRBD2	NA
TGTGCCAGTAGTCCCCGGACGGCGGGGACCCTCCACTTT	CASSPRTAGTLHF	TRBV19	TRBJ1-6	NA	NA
TGTGCCAGCAGTTTAGTTCGGAATCAGCCCCAGCATTTT	CASSLVRNQPQHF	TRBV28	TRBJ1-5	NA	NA
TGTGCCAGCAGTGCCCAGGGGACAGGGGGATGGCAGCCCCAGCATTTT	CASSAQGTGGWQPQHF	TRBV6-1	TRBJ1-5	TRBD1	NA
TGTGCCAGCAGCTTAGTAGCGGGTGGTGGCACCGGGGAGCTGTTTTTT	CASSLVAGGGTGELFF	TRBV7-8	TRBJ2-2	TRBD2	NA
TGCGCCAGCGGACAGGCCAGCCAGACTGAAGAGACCCAGTACTTC	CASGQASQTEETQYF	TRBV5-1	TRBJ2-5	TRBD1	NA
TGTGCCAGCAGCCGATCGGGGGACAGCTCCTACGAGCAGTACTTC	CASSRSGDSSYEQYF	TRBV11-2	TRBJ2-7	NA	few
TGTGCCACCAGCAGAGATACCTACGGGGATGGCTACACCTTC	CATSRDTYGDGYTF	TRBV15	TRBJ1-2	NA	NA
TGTGCCAGCGCCCGAGGTCCCCACACTGAAGCTTTCTTT	CASARGPHTEAFF	TRBV7-2	TRBJ1-1	NA	NA
TGTGCCTGGAGGAAAGGGGGCTGGTACGAGCAGTACTTC	CAWRKGGWYEQYF	TRBV30	TRBJ2-7	TRBD1	NA
TGTGCCAGCAGTGAATACGGACTTAGCACAGATACGCAGTATTTT	CASSEYGLSTDTQYF	TRBV25-1	TRBJ2-3	NA	NA
TGTGCCAGCAGTTACCCGAGGAACACTGAAGCTTTCTTT	CASSYPRNTEAFF	TRBV6-6	TRBJ1-1	NA	NA
TGTGCCAGCAGTCTAGGACTAGCGGGAGGGGGTGGATCCTACGAGCAGTACTTC	CASSLGLAGGGGSYEQYF	TRBV9	TRBJ2-7	TRBD2	NA
TGTGCCAGCAGTGAATATAGCGCCGGAGACAATGAGCAGTTCTTC	CASSEYSAGDNEQFF	TRBV25-1	TRBJ2-1	NA	few
TGTGCCAGCTCAGGCCCAACAGATACGCAGTATTTT	CASSGPTDTQYF	TRBV7-2	TRBJ2-3	NA	NA
TGTGCCAGCAGTTTGCTAACCCGGGTCAATCAGCCCCAGCATTTT	CASSLLTRVNQPQHF	TRBV28	TRBJ1-5	NA	NA
TGCGCCAGCACTAGACTGGGTGGCACCTACGAGCAGTACTTC	CASTRLGGTYEQYF	TRBV5-1	TRBJ2-7	NA	NA